This TCR beta chain was captured by sequencing in a study of blood T cell repertoires in COVID-19. Original analysis: Amplification of reference gene primers provided the estimated nucleated cell counts. Using immunoSEQ multiplex PCR, the repertoire was profiled, and TCRdb retains in-frame clones only, with some absent. V, J and clone size derive from that table, while D and trimming were established from the DNA sequence. The sample lists some 180,000 clones, 82% occurring once. Enrollment of patients from Seattle took place during active infection, with longitudinal follow-up. The CDR3 extends over 16 amino acids. Germline V gives CDR1 SNHLY, CDR2 FYNNEI. Trimming cost V 1 base and J 7 bases; bases outside gene matches: 6.

The chain uses TRBV2 and TRBJ2-2; TRBD2 matches 10 bases. The sequence was obtained from a woman aged 55-70 years with COVID-19, enrolled during active disease. The sample taken for sequencing was peripheral blood. The DNA of the CDR3 is TGTGCCAGCAGTGAAGGAGCGGGGGGGCCTAGCGGGGAGCTGTTTTTT. Protein: CASSEGAGGPSGELFF.